These 26 T cell receptor beta chains originate from one sample sequenced in a study of CXCR3-negative and CXCR3-positive naive CD8 T cells. For these receptors, no antigen is known. General study points: CXCR3-positive naive cells had TRB CDR3s that were more hydrophobic than CXCR3-negative naive cells had.

Researchers prepared the TRB cDNA libraries using 5' RACE with UMI labels. Using the 5' RACE reads, TCRdb records one entry per CDR3 protein without DNA. This repertoire includes 130,000 to 150,000 distinct CDR3 sequences. Sequenced: naive CXCR3+ CD8+ T cells from blood. The subset denotes: CD45RO-CCR7+CD27+CD95- naive CD8+ T cells expressing CXCR3 (TNR3+). All receptors derive from a human donor in good health. Some clones in this sample may be carry-over from other donors' samples.

The genes are TRBV9 and TRBJ2-1; TCRdb outputs TRBD2, but without DNA this stays unchecked. In germline, CDR1 is SGDLS, CDR2 YYNGEE. This CDR3 spans 17 amino acids. CDR3: CASSTSGGAITYNEQFF.

The chain joins TRBV7-2 to TRBJ2-5; TCRdb picks TRBD2, but there is no DNA to check that call. In germline, CDR1 is SGHTA, CDR2 FQGNSA. The CDR3 is made up of 15 amino acids. CDR3 region: CASSLELAGGETQYF.

This chain links TRBV7-2 with TRBJ1-2. The CDR3 covers 15 residues. CDR1 is SGHTA, CDR2 FQGNSA, per germline. The CDR3 sequence: CASSSASGGVYGYTF.

This chain connects TRBV29-1 to TRBJ1-4. In germline, CDR1 is SQVTM, CDR2 ANQGSEA. This CDR3 region has 12 residues. This chain's CDR3 is CSAEGSDEKLFF. Looking up the rest from reference TRBV29-1 and TRBJ1-4 gives the full variable domain: SAVISQKPSRDICQRGTSLTIQCQVDSQVTMMFWYRQQPGQSLTLIATANQGSEATYESGFVIDKFPISRPNLTFSTLTVSNMSPEDSSIYLCSAEGSDEKLFFGSGTQLSVL.

The chain carries TRBV5-1 and TRBJ1-2; TCRdb's assignment of TRBD1 cannot be checked, as there is no DNA. This CDR3 comprises 15 residues. Germline values: CDR1 SGHRS, CDR2 YFSETQ. CDR3 region: CASSYWDPGDYGYTF.

The chain combines TRBV10-3 with TRBJ1-2; TCRdb designates TRBD1, a call that cannot be tested without DNA. Germline V gene sequence: CDR1 ENHRY, CDR2 SYGVKD. The CDR3 runs 15 residues. The CDR3 loop is CAISRDREHNYGYTF.

The genes are TRBV12-5 and TRBJ1-1; no DNA is available, so the TRBD1 call from TCRdb remains unchecked. CDR1 is LGHNT and CDR2 is FRNRAP in the germline V gene. The CDR3 has 18 amino acids. This CDR3 reads CASGFTLEGERTNTEAFF.

This chain joins TRBV7-6 and TRBJ2-7; the TRBD1 assignment by TCRdb is unverifiable without DNA. CDR3 size: 17 residues. Germline-derived CDR1 and CDR2 are SGHVS and FNYEAQ. The CDR3 here is CASSSRAPGATPWEQYF.

V is TRBV29-1 and J is TRBJ2-7. The germline V gene has CDR1 SQVTM and CDR2 ANQGSEA. This CDR3 spans 13 amino acids. CDR3 in amino acids: CSVEVAGLYEQYF.

The chain is built from TRBV29-1 and TRBJ1-1; TCRdb outputs TRBD1, but without DNA this stays unchecked. The germline V gene has CDR1 SQVTM and CDR2 ANQGSEA. There are 14 residues in the CDR3. The CDR3 sequence is CSVAGHGSNTEAFF.

The chain employs TRBV5-5 and TRBJ2-3; TCRdb gives TRBD1 as the D gene, but with no DNA this cannot be confirmed. Germline values: CDR1 SGHKS, CDR2 YYEKEE (reference sequence). CDR3 length: 16 amino acids. The chain's CDR3 is CASSLGQGSGTDTQYF.

V gene TRBV7-2 combines with J gene TRBJ2-3. From germline, CDR1 is SGHTA and CDR2 FQGNSA. This CDR3 has 11 residues. The chain's CDR3 is CASSREDTQYF.

The rearrangement uses TRBV5-4 and TRBJ2-1; TCRdb calls TRBD2, which cannot be checked without DNA. Germline CDR1 reads SGHNT; CDR2 reads YYREEE (reference sequence). The CDR3 has 16 residues. Here the CDR3 reads CASSFRLLAEYNEQFF.

The chain uses TRBV7-9 and TRBJ1-4; TCRdb reports TRBD1, a call that lacks DNA to check it against. CDR3 size: 15 residues. Germline V CDR1 and CDR2: SEHNR, FQNEAQ (reference sequence). CDR3 sequence: CASSLIDRAGYELFF.

The chain links TRBV6-5 to TRBJ2-1; lacking DNA, the TRBD2 call made by TCRdb goes unchecked. Looked up from germline, CDR1 is MNHEY and CDR2 is SVGAGI. CDR3 size: 15 residues. The CDR3 protein is CASSPRGLAGGEQFF.

The chain couples TRBV20-1 to TRBJ2-7; TCRdb indicates TRBD2, and absent DNA this call remains unverified. CDR1 is DFQATT and CDR2 is SNEGSKA in the germline V gene (reference sequence). The CDR3 loop spans 15 amino acids. CDR3 protein: CSAHNWEGGHYEQYF.

The J gene is TRBJ2-3, the V gene TRBV28; the D call of TRBD2 rests on TCRdb alone, since no DNA is present to check it. Germline V CDR1 and CDR2: MDHEN, SYDVKM. The CDR3 has 17 residues. CDR3 amino acids: CASSLWSSGETTDTQYF.

V is TRBV4-1 and J is TRBJ2-7. The CDR3 runs to 13 residues. CDR1 is MGHRA, CDR2 YSYEKL, per germline. Here the CDR3 reads CASSPTSSYEQYF.

V usage is TRBV9 and J usage is TRBJ2-7. This CDR3 is built from 14 residues. Germline V gene data show CDR1 as SGDLS and CDR2 as YYNGEE. The CDR3 spells CASSVGLGSYEQYF.

V gene TRBV7-9 combines with J gene TRBJ1-2; TCRdb lists TRBD1, though no DNA is available to test this call. This CDR3 comprises 15 residues. Germline lookup yields CDR1 SEHNR and CDR2 FQNEAQ (reference sequence). The CDR3 protein is CASSWTGGHNYGYTF.

The genes are TRBV12-3 or TRBV12-4 and TRBJ1-5; TCRdb reports TRBD1, a call that lacks DNA to check it against. The CDR3 contains 14 residues. CDR3 in amino acids: CASSIQGPTQPQHF.

This chain joins TRBV20-1 and TRBJ2-3; no DNA is available, so the TRBD1 call from TCRdb remains unchecked. Germline lookup yields CDR1 DFQATT and CDR2 SNEGSKA (reference sequence). This CDR3 has 16 residues. The chain's CDR3 is CSARDGGGLHPDTQYF.

V usage is TRBV11-1 and J usage is TRBJ1-1. CDR1 is SGHAT, CDR2 FQDESV, per germline (reference sequence). The CDR3 extends over 17 amino acids. The CDR3 loop is CASSLWGSGRWNTEAFF.

The rearrangement joins TRBV7-9 to TRBJ2-7; TCRdb's D call, TRBD1, is unchecked because there is no DNA. In germline, CDR1 is SEHNR, CDR2 FQNEAQ (reference sequence). CDR3 length equals 16 residues. This chain's CDR3 is CASSPRTGGFIYEQYF. Based on the CDR3 plus reference TRBV7-9 and TRBJ2-7, the full variable domain is DTGVSQNPRHKITKRGQNVTFRCDPISEHNRLYWYRQTLGQGPEFLTYFQNEAQLEKSRLLSDRFSAERPKGSFSTLEIQRTEQGDSAMYLCASSPRTGGFIYEQYFGPGTRLTVT.

This chain connects TRBV4-1 to TRBJ1-2; TCRdb outputs TRBD1, but without DNA this stays unchecked. There are 16 residues in the CDR3. The germline V gene encodes CDR1 MGHRA and CDR2 YSYEKL. This chain's CDR3 is CASSQDPATENYGYTF.

The CDR3 loop is CSARGRDRLYEQYF. The V and J genes are TRBV20-1 and TRBJ2-7; there is no DNA to check the TCRdb D call of TRBD1. The CDR3 covers 14 residues. Germline V gene sequence: CDR1 DFQATT, CDR2 SNEGSKA (reference sequence).